The text below deals with one T cell receptor beta chain. Germline V gives CDR1 SEHNR, CDR2 FQNEAQ (reference sequence). The ends lost 5 bases at V and 5 bases at J; junction bases unmatched: 9. This CDR3 has 15 amino acids. This record comes from a study of blood T cell repertoires in COVID-19. For the study at large: Samples representing acute and convalescent COVID-19 were sourced from the United States, Italy and Spain. T cells, B-cell-depleted T cells, or PBMCs supplied cDNA or gDNA.

Per the study methods: From reference gene primer amplification, estimates of nucleated cell counts were derived. Sequencing was performed with immunoSEQ multiplex PCR; in TCRdb, only in-frame clones are kept and a portion is missing. D and trimming were read from the DNA, whereas the V and J calls and clone size are those reported in that table. Of about 200,000 clones in the sample, less than 90% were seen once. V is TRBV7-9 and J is TRBJ2-7; 10 bases map to TRBD1. The sequence was obtained from a woman in her 70s with acute or convalescent COVID-19. What was sequenced was peripheral blood. CDR3 region: CASSRTGQGRNEQYF. In nucleotides, the CDR3 is TGTGCCAGCAGCCGAACGGGACAGGGGAGGAACGAGCAGTACTTC. Based on the CDR3 plus reference TRBV7-9 and TRBJ2-7, the full variable domain is DTGVSQNPRHKITKRGQNVTFRCDPISEHNRLYWYRQTLGQGPEFLTYFQNEAQLEKSRLLSDRFSAERPKGSFSTLEIQRTEQGDSAMYLCASSRTGQGRNEQYFGPGTRLTVT.